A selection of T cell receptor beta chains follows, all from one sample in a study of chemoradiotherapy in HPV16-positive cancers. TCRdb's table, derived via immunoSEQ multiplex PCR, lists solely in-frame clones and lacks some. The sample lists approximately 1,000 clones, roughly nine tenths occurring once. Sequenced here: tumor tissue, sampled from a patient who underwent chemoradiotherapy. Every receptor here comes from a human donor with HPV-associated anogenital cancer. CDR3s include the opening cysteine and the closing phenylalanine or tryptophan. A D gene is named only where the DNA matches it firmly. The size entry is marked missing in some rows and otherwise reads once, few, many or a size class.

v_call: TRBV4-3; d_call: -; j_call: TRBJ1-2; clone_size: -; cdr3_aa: CASSSDHRAVDDYGYTF; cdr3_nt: TGCGCCAGCAGCTCAGATCACAGGGCTGTGGACGACTATGGCTACACCTTC
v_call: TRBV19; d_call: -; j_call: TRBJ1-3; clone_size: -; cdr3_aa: CASRDKGSGNTIYF; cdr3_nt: TGTGCCAGTAGGGATAAAGGTTCTGGAAACACCATATATTTT
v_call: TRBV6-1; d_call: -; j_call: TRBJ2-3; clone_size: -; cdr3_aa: CASTISGITDTQYF; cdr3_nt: TGTGCCAGCACCATTTCGGGGATCACAGATACGCAGTATTTT
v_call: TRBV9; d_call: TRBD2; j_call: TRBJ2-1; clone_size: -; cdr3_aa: CASSVTSSGVRHEQFF; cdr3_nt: TGTGCCAGCAGCGTAACTTCTAGCGGGGTTAGACATGAGCAGTTCTTC
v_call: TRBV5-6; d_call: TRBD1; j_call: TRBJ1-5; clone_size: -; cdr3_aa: CASSQQGPSGPQHF; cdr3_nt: TGTGCCAGCAGCCAACAGGGGCCCTCAGGGCCCCAGCATTTT
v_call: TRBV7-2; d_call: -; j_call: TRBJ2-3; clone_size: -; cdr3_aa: CASSLGRGPDTQYF; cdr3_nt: TGTGCCAGCAGCTTAGGTCGCGGTCCAGATACGCAGTATTTT
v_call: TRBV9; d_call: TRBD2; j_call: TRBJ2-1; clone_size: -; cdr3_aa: CASSVVPARGGHNEQFF; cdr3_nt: TGTGCCAGCAGCGTAGTCCCCGCGCGGGGGGGCCATAATGAGCAGTTCTTC
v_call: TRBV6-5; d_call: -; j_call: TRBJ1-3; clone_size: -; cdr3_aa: CASSQGSGNTIYF; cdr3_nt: TGTGCCAGCAGTCAAGGGTCTGGAAACACCATATATTTT
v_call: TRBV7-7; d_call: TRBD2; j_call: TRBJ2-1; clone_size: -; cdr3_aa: CASSPGLVRNEQFF; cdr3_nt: TGTGCTAGCAGCCCAGGACTAGTTAGGAATGAGCAGTTCTTC
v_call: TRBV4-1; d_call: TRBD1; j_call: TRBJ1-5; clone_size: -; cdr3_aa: CASSQGGTGVSQPQHF; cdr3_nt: TGCGCCAGCAGCCAAGGGGGGACAGGGGTGTCTCAGCCCCAGCATTTT
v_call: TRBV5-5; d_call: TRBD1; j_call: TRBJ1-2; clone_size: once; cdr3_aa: CASSPERDRPLFGYTF; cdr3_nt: TGTGCCAGCAGCCCAGAACGGGACAGACCCCTCTTTGGGTACACCTTC
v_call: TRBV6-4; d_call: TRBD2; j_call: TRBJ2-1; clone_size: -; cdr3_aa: CASSDSSGGANEQFF; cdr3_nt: TGTGCCAGCAGTGACTCTAGCGGGGGGGCCAATGAGCAGTTCTTC
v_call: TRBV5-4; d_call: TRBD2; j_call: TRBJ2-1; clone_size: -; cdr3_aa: CASSLEREGEQFF; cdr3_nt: TGTGCCAGCAGCTTGGAAAGGGAGGGTGAGCAGTTCTTC
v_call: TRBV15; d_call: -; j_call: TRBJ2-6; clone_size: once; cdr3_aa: CATAANSGANVLTF; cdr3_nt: TGTGCCACCGCAGCAAACTCTGGGGCCAACGTCCTGACTTTC
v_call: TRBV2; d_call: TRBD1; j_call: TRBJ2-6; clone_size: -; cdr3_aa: CASSKQGRVVGANVLTF; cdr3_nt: TGTGCCAGCAGTAAACAGGGGAGAGTCGTTGGGGCCAACGTCCTGACTTTC
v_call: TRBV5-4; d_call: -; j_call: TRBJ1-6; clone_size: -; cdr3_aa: CASSSDARDWTLHF; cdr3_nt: TGTGCCAGCAGCTCGGACGCGAGAGATTGGACCCTCCACTTT
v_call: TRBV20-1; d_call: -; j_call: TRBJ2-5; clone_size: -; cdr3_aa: CSARVEETQYF; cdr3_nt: TGCAGTGCTAGAGTAGAAGAGACCCAGTACTTC
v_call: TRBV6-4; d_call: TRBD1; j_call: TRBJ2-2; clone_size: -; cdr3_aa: CASSDGQGNTGELFF; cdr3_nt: TGTGCCAGCAGTGACGGACAGGGAAACACCGGGGAGCTGTTTTTT
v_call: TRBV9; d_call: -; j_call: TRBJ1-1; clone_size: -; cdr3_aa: CASSIKSSTEAFF; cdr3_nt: TGTGCCAGCAGTATAAAGAGTAGCACTGAAGCTTTCTTT
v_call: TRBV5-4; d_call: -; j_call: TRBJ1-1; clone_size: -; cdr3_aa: CASSLRDVNTEAFF; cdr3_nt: TGTGCCAGCAGCTTGAGGGATGTGAACACTGAAGCTTTCTTT
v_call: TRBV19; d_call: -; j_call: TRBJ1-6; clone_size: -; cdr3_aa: CASSPRPAGAWHSPLHF; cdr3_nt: TGTGCCAGTAGCCCCCGCCCCGCAGGGGCCTGGCATTCACCCCTCCACTTT
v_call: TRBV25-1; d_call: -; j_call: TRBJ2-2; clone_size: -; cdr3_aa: CASNGNTGELFF; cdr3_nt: TGTGCCAGCAACGGGAACACCGGGGAGCTGTTTTTT
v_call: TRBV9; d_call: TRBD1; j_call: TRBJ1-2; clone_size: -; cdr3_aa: CASSELPPGQSYGYTF; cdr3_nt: TGTGCCAGCAGCGAGCTCCCTCCGGGACAGTCCTATGGCTACACCTTC
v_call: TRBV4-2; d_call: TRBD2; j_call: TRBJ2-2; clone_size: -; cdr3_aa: CASSQVLAGAFTGELFF; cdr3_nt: TGTGCCAGCAGCCAGGTACTAGCGGGGGCCTTCACCGGGGAGCTGTTTTTT
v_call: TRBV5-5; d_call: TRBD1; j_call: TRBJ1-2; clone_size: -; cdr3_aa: CASSFLGTGYGYTF; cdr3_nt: TGTGCCAGCAGCTTCCTCGGGACAGGGTATGGCTACACCTTC
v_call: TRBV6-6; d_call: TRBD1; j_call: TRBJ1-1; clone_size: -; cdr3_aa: CASLTGASTEAFF; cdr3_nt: TGTGCCAGCCTTACAGGGGCGAGCACTGAAGCTTTCTTT
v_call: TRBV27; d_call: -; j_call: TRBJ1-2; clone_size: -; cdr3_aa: CASSFRGHYGYTF; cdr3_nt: TGTGCCAGCAGTTTCAGGGGTCACTATGGCTACACCTTC
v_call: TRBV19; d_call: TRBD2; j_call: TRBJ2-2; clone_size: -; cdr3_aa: CATGGEHGELFF; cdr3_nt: TGTGCCACCGGGGGGGAACACGGGGAGCTGTTTTTT
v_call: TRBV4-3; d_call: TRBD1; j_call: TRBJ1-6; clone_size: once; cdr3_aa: CASSQEGGTGGSPLHF; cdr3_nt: TGCGCCAGCAGCCAAGAAGGTGGGACAGGGGGTTCACCCCTCCACTTT
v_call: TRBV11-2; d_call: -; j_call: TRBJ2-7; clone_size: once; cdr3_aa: CASSSFYEQYF; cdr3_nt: TGTGCCAGCAGCTCGTTCTACGAGCAGTACTTC
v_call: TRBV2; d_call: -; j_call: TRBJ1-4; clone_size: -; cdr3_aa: CASTLGGRGEKLFF; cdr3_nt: TGTGCCAGCACCCTTGGGGGCAGGGGTGAAAAACTGTTTTTT
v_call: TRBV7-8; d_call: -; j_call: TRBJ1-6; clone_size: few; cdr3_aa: CASSLAEAGTNSPLHF; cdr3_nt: TGTGCCAGCAGCTTAGCGGAGGCAGGGACTAATTCACCCCTCCACTTT
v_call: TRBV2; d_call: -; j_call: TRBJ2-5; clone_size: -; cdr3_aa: CASRDTGTFFETQYF; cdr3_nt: TGTGCCAGCAGGGACACCGGGACCTTCTTTGAGACCCAGTACTTC
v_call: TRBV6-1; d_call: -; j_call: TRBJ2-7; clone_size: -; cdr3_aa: CASNPSVEGWNEQYF; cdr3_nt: TGTGCCAGCAACCCTTCAGTAGAGGGCTGGAACGAGCAGTACTTC
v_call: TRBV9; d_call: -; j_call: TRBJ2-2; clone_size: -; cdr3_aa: CASRGRLGAGELFF; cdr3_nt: TGTGCCAGCCGGGGCAGGCTGGGAGCCGGGGAGCTGTTTTTT
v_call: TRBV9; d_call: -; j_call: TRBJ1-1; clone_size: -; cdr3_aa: CASSGRDGNTEAFF; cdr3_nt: TGTGCCAGCAGCGGCAGGGACGGGAACACTGAAGCTTTCTTT
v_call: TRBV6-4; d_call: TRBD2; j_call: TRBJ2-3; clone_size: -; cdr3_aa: CASSAGTSGGTDTQYF; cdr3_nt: TGTGCCAGCAGCGCCGGGACTAGCGGGGGCACAGATACGCAGTATTTT
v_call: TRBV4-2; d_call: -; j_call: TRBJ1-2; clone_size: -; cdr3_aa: CASSQDRGGPRGYTF; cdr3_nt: TGTGCCAGCAGCCAAGATCGGGGCGGTCCACGGGGCTACACCTTC
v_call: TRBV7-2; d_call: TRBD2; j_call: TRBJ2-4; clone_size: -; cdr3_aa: CASSLLAGGRNIQYF; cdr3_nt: TGTGCCAGCAGCTTACTAGCGGGGGGGAGAAACATTCAGTACTTC
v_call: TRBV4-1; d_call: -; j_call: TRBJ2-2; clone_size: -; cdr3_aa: CASSPPFSTGELFF; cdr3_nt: TGCGCCAGCAGCCCTCCCTTTAGTACCGGGGAGCTGTTTTTT